Listed below are T cell receptor beta chains from one sample, sequenced in a study of blood T cell repertoires in COVID-19. Repertoires were generated with immunoSEQ multiplex PCR, while TCRdb's copy carries only in-frame clones and drops some. This sample carries 35,000 to 45,000 clones, around 76% of them seen once, and the ten largest clones take 8.5% to 9%. Material: peripheral blood. The receptors here all came from a man aged 65 to 79 with active or convalescent COVID-19. The CDR3 runs from the conserved cysteine through the conserved F or W. The D gene is left open where the match is weak. The size entry is marked missing in some rows and otherwise reads once, few, many or a size class.

clone size | J gene | V gene | D gene | CDR3 protein | CDR3 DNA
once | TRBJ1-3 | TRBV28 | - | CASPDKERNTIYF | TGTGCCAGCCCGGACAAGGAGCGAAACACCATATATTTT
- | TRBJ2-7 | TRBV5-6 | TRBD1 | CASSYNQGAWTYEQYF | TGTGCCAGCAGCTACAATCAGGGGGCTTGGACTTACGAGCAGTACTTC
- | TRBJ2-1 | TRBV28 | - | CASSLGIFYNEQFF | TGTGCCAGCAGTTTGGGCATCTTCTACAATGAGCAGTTCTTC
few | TRBJ1-1 | TRBV19 | TRBD1 | CASSITGVDTEAFF | TGTGCCAGTAGTATTACAGGGGTCGACACTGAAGCTTTCTTT
- | TRBJ2-6 | TRBV21-1 | - | CASSKARSGSGANVLTF | TGTGCCAGCAGCAAAGCGCGATCCGGGTCCGGGGCCAACGTCCTGACTTTC
- | TRBJ2-5 | TRBV7-2 | TRBD2 | CASSSGTSGGALVETQYF | TGTGCCAGCAGCTCCGGGACTAGCGGGGGGGCACTTGTAGAGACCCAGTACTTC
- | TRBJ2-1 | TRBV24-1 | - | CATAESSVVREQFF | TGTGCCACCGCCGAGAGTTCGGTGGTGAGGGAGCAGTTCTTC
- | TRBJ1-4 | TRBV5-1 | - | CASRFREAPNEKLFF | TGCGCCAGCAGGTTTCGGGAGGCCCCAAATGAAAAACTGTTTTTT
few | TRBJ1-6 | TRBV12-3/TRBV12-4 | - | CASSLDRRSPLHF | TGTGCCAGCAGTTTGGACAGAAGATCACCCCTCCACTTT
- | TRBJ1-2 | TRBV27 | - | CASSYGEDYGYTF | TGTGCCAGCAGTTATGGGGAGGACTATGGCTACACCTTC
- | TRBJ2-5 | TRBV9 | - | CASTQLEGAGETQYF | TGTGCCAGCACCCAATTGGAGGGGGCGGGAGAGACCCAGTACTTC
- | TRBJ2-1 | TRBV2 | TRBD1 | CASSGEQGVSNEQFF | TGTGCCAGCAGTGGAGAACAGGGGGTTTCGAATGAGCAGTTCTTC
- | TRBJ1-2 | TRBV9 | TRBD1 | CASSVQDRNGYTF | TGTGCCAGCAGCGTACAGGACAGGAATGGCTACACCTTC
- | TRBJ1-5 | TRBV5-8 | TRBD1 | CASSLGGTDPRPQHF | TGTGCCAGCAGCTTGGGGGGGACAGACCCCCGACCCCAGCATTTT
- | TRBJ1-5 | TRBV28 | - | CASTEEGRVTHF | TGTGCCAGCACAGAAGAGGGGAGGGTGACGCATTTT
- | TRBJ2-1 | TRBV5-1 | TRBD2 | CASSLQAGGNEQFF | TGCGCCAGCAGCTTGCAAGCGGGGGGCAATGAGCAGTTCTTC
once | TRBJ1-5 | TRBV19 | TRBD1 | CASLSTGQGGNQPQHF | TGTGCCAGCTTGAGCACGGGACAGGGTGGGAATCAGCCCCAGCATTTT
- | TRBJ1-1 | TRBV29-1 | TRBD1 | CSTRQGNTEAFF | TGCAGCACACGACAGGGGAACACTGAAGCTTTCTTT
- | TRBJ1-3 | TRBV5-1 | - | CASSLAGNSGNTIYF | TGCGCCAGCAGCTTGGCAGGGAACTCTGGAAACACCATATATTTT
once | TRBJ2-7 | TRBV7-9 | - | CASSLGVAGLGSYEQYF | TGTGCCAGCAGCTTAGGCGTCGCAGGGTTGGGCTCCTACGAGCAGTACTTC
- | TRBJ2-6 | TRBV4-2 | TRBD1 | CASSQGTGDGANVLTF | TGTGCCAGCAGCCAAGGTACAGGGGATGGGGCCAACGTCCTGACTTTC
- | TRBJ2-3 | TRBV25-1 | TRBD2 | CASSEVSGGGRDTQYF | TGTGCCAGCAGTGAGGTCAGCGGGGGGGGCAGAGATACGCAGTATTTT
- | TRBJ1-4 | TRBV24-1 | TRBD1 | CATSSGTGYEKLFF | TGTGCCACCAGTTCCGGGACAGGGTATGAAAAACTGTTTTTT
- | TRBJ2-7 | TRBV3-1/TRBV3-2 | - | CASSSRAPYEQYF | TGTGCCAGCAGCAGCAGGGCGCCCTACGAGCAGTACTTC
- | TRBJ2-1 | TRBV4-1 | - | CASSALSTVNYNEQFF | TGCGCCAGCAGCGCTCTTTCCACGGTGAACTACAATGAGCAGTTCTTC
- | TRBJ1-2 | TRBV6-5 | - | CASSYSGEGGYTF | TGTGCCAGCAGTTACAGCGGGGAGGGTGGCTACACCTTC
- | TRBJ2-1 | TRBV24-1 | TRBD1 | CATSDSNRGKEQFF | TGTGCCACCAGTGATTCAAACAGGGGTAAGGAGCAGTTCTTC
few | TRBJ1-2 | TRBV2 | - | CASSAQGGAYTF | TGTGCCAGCAGTGCGCAGGGAGGGGCCTACACCTTC
once | TRBJ1-2 | TRBV24-1 | - | CATSDPGWGYTF | TGTGCCACCAGTGATCCCGGGTGGGGCTACACCTTC
- | TRBJ2-2 | TRBV9 | TRBD1 | CASSEKTGANTGELFF | TGTGCCAGCAGCGAGAAGACAGGGGCGAACACCGGGGAGCTGTTTTTT
- | TRBJ1-2 | TRBV6-5 | - | CASSYMASNYGYTF | TGTGCCAGCAGTTACATGGCATCTAACTATGGCTACACCTTC
- | TRBJ1-2 | TRBV28 | - | CASSTGGYGYTF | TGTGCCAGCAGTACCGGGGGCTATGGCTACACCTTC
- | TRBJ1-1 | TRBV12-5 | - | CASGRGLNTEAFF | TGTGCTAGTGGAAGGGGCTTGAACACTGAAGCTTTCTTT
- | TRBJ2-1 | TRBV7-9 | - | CASTLRGVDDNEQFF | TGTGCCAGCACCCTCAGGGGAGTGGACGACAATGAGCAGTTCTTC
- | TRBJ2-5 | TRBV9 | TRBD2 | CASSSWTSGVQETQYF | TGTGCCAGCAGCTCCTGGACTAGCGGGGTCCAAGAGACCCAGTACTTC
- | TRBJ2-5 | TRBV4-1 | - | CASSQDRWETQYF | TGCGCCAGCAGCCAAGATCGGTGGGAGACCCAGTACTTC
- | TRBJ2-3 | TRBV19 | - | CASSIGGLGADTQYF | TGTGCCAGTAGTATAGGGGGCCTTGGGGCAGATACGCAGTATTTT
- | TRBJ1-2 | TRBV14 | - | CASSLTLNYGYTF | TGTGCCAGCAGTCTGACATTGAACTATGGCTACACCTTC
- | TRBJ2-7 | TRBV28 | TRBD2 | CASSSGGLGEQYF | TGTGCCAGCAGTTCGGGGGGGCTGGGGGAGCAGTACTTC
- | TRBJ2-3 | TRBV10-2 | - | CASSELADTQYF | TGCGCCAGCAGTGAGCTCGCAGATACGCAGTATTTT
once | TRBJ2-1 | TRBV2 | TRBD2 | CASRGTTFEEQFF | TGTGCCAGCAGAGGGACTACCTTCGAGGAGCAGTTCTTC
- | TRBJ1-2 | TRBV30 | - | CAWSADLRDYGYTF | TGTGCCTGGAGCGCTGACTTGCGGGACTATGGCTACACCTTC
- | TRBJ2-7 | TRBV14 | - | CASSQSYYEQYF | TGTGCCAGCAGCCAATCGTACTACGAGCAGTACTTC
- | TRBJ2-1 | TRBV11-2 | - | CASSLELTRSNEQFF | TGTGCCAGCAGCTTAGAACTGACAAGAAGTAATGAGCAGTTCTTC
- | TRBJ2-7 | TRBV21-1 | - | CASSKMGRWCGWDRKIYEQYF | TGTGCCAGCAGCAAGATGGGGCGCTGGTGTGGGTGGGACAGAAAAATTTACGAGCAGTACTTC